Listed here are 21 T cell receptor beta chains from one sample, sequenced in a study of blood T cells in healthy people across ages. Using a J-beta primer mix together with a sample-barcoded 5' primer, a second PCR was run for about 6 to 12 cycles. Using its own MiXCR run on the 5' RACE reads, TCRdb lists one record per CDR3 protein. The sample records hundreds of thousands of distinct CDR3 sequences, 20% to 25% being singletons. The specimen was blood. These receptors were taken from a man aged 70-80 years in good health.

The chain joins TRBV5-1 to TRBJ2-5; TRBD2 matches at 7 bases. The end of the DNA aligns better with TRBJ2-1, so the J call may be wrong. The CDR3 is 15 amino acids. Germline CDR1 SGHRS, CDR2 YFSETQ. CDR3 loop: CASSLEGRGYNEQFF. CDR3 DNA: TGCGCCAGCAGCTTGGAGGGGCGGGGGTACAATGAGCAGTTCTTC.

The chain links TRBV6-5 to TRBJ2-3, with TRBD2 matching over 7 bases. J gave up 2 bases and V 0 bases, and 5 bases lay outside the gene matches. The CDR3 runs 16 residues. CDR1 MNHEY and CDR2 SVGAGI come from the germline V gene. The DNA of the CDR3 is TGTGCCAGCAGTTACTCTACGGGAGGCTACACAGATACGCAGTATTTT. This encodes CASSYSTGGYTDTQYF.

The sample holds a few counts of this clonotype. The V and J genes are TRBV20-1 and TRBJ2-5; TRBD2 agrees at 10 bases. Germline V gives CDR1 DFQATT, CDR2 SNEGSKA (reference sequence). The CDR3 sequence is 16 residues long. The V gene end was trimmed by 5 bases and the J gene end by 4 bases; junction bases not matched to a gene: 13. CDR3 residues: CSAYRGNSGRSETQYF. Written as DNA, the CDR3 is TGCAGTGCTTATCGCGGTAATAGCGGGAGGTCAGAGACCCAGTACTTC.

This clonotype has ten or more counts. V is TRBV15 and J is TRBJ2-3, with D possibly being TRBD2 (5 bases). Germline V CDR1 and CDR2: LNHNV, YYDKDF (reference sequence). This CDR3 has 14 amino acids. Trimming shortened V by 0 bases and J by 6 bases, and 10 bases separated the two germline ends. CDR3 DNA: TGTGCCACCAGCAGAGATCCTAGCCCCGATACGCAGTATTTT. This translates into CATSRDPSPDTQYF. Full variable domain (outside the CDR3, taken from reference TRBV15 and TRBJ2-3): DAMVIQNPRYQVTQFGKPVTLSCSQTLNHNVMYWYQQKSSQAPKLLFHYYDKDFNNEADTPDNFQSRRPNTSFCFLDIRSPGLGDTAMYLCATSRDPSPDTQYFGPGTRLTVL.

This clonotype was seen ten or more times. The gene calls are TRBV11-2 and TRBJ2-1, with a weak D call TRBD2 (6 bases). Germline lookup yields CDR1 SGHAT and CDR2 FQNNGV. The ends were cut back, 1 base at V and 4 bases at J, with 8 bases in the middle. The CDR3 runs 14 residues. CDR3 region: CASSLVRGYNEQFF. In nucleotides, the CDR3 is TGTGCCAGCAGCTTAGTACGGGGGTACAATGAGCAGTTCTTC.

The chain uses TRBV12-3 or TRBV12-4 and TRBJ2-3, with D possibly TRBD1 on 6 matching bases. The CDR3 is 15 residues long. The V end lost 4 bases, the J end lost 0 bases, and 11 bases lay between the germline ends. CDR3 bases: TGTGCCAGCAGTTCAAGACAGGCTAGCACAGATACGCAGTATTTT. The encoded protein is CASSSRQASTDTQYF.

The CDR3 DNA reads as TGTGCCAGCAGCTTCACACAGCACTACAATGAGCAGTTCTTC. This codes for CASSFTQHYNEQFF. The chain couples TRBV7-9 to TRBJ2-1, with unresolved D. The germline CDR1 and CDR2 sequences are SEHNR and FQNEAQ (reference sequence). This CDR3 has 14 residues. The V end was cut by 3 bases, the J end by 3 bases, with 9 bases between.

This clonotype has a count of ten or more. The chain joins TRBV3-1 to TRBJ2-2; D is undetermined. Germline V gene lookup returns CDR1 LGHDT and CDR2 YNNKEL (reference sequence). V shed 6 bases and J shed 6 bases, with 5 bases lying between them. CDR3 length: 11 amino acids. This CDR3 reads CASSLSGELFF. The CDR3 coding sequence is TGTGCCAGCAGTTTATCCGGGGAGCTGTTTTTT. Full variable domain (remainder filled in from reference TRBV3-1 and TRBJ2-2): DTAVSQTPKYLVTQMGNDKSIKCEQNLGHDTMYWYKQDSKKFLKIMFSYNNKELIINETVPNRFSPKSPDKAHLNLHINSLELGDSAVYFCASSLSGELFFGEGSRLTVL.

The chain recombines TRBV18 with TRBJ2-3, with 14 bases matching TRBD2. Trimming cost V 5 bases and J 4 bases; bases outside gene matches: 5. The CDR3 is made up of 16 amino acids. The V gene's germline CDR1 is KGHSH and CDR2 LQKENI. The CDR3 bases are TGTGCCAGCTCAACGGGACTAGCGGGAGAGGCAGATACGCAGTATTTT. Protein: CASSTGLAGEADTQYF. The whole variable domain, remainder taken from reference TRBV18 and TRBJ2-3, is NAGVMQNPRHLVRRRGQEARLRCSPMKGHSHVYWYRQLPEEGLKFMVYLQKENIIDESGMPKERFSAEFPKEGPSILRIQQVVRGDSAAYFCASSTGLAGEADTQYFGPGTRLTVL.

CDR3 region: CAIIAGPETQYF. CDR3 in DNA: TGTGCCATCATCGCGGGGCCGGAGACCCAGTACTTC. The chain uses TRBV10-3 and TRBJ2-5, with a tentative D call TRBD2 (6 bases). The germline CDR1 and CDR2 sequences are ENHRY and SYGVKD. With 7 bases removed from V and 5 bases from J, the gap between germline ends came to 11 bases. The CDR3 runs 12 residues.

This chain connects TRBV4-1 to TRBJ2-7; 9 bases fit TRBD1. Germline V gene data show CDR1 as MGHRA and CDR2 as YSYEKL. Unmatched junction bases numbered 3, after V lost 3 bases and J lost 3 bases. CDR3 size: 14 residues. This CDR3 is CASSHWGQGYEQYF. The DNA for the CDR3 is TGCGCCAGCAGCCATTGGGGACAGGGCTACGAGCAGTACTTC.

The chain has TRBV28 and TRBJ1-5, with D tentatively TRBD1 (5 bases). V was cut by 5 bases and J by 2 bases, with 16 bases left in between. The CDR3 extends over 16 amino acids. In germline, CDR1 is MDHEN, CDR2 SYDVKM. CDR3 nucleotides: TGTGCCAGCAGTACCTTGGGGGTGACGGGCAATCAGCCCCAGCATTTT. Translated: CASSTLGVTGNQPQHF.

Notes on this clonotype: The junction shows a germline mismatch at one end, possibly a read error. The chain is built from TRBV20-1 and TRBJ2-1; 14 bases align to TRBD2. This CDR3 comprises 15 residues. Germline CDR1 is DFQATT and CDR2 is SNEGSKA (reference sequence). This CDR3 is CSARAGTSGSEEQLF. CDR3 coding DNA: TGCAGTGCTAGAGCGGGGACTAGCGGGAGTGAGGAGCAGCTCTTC.

Here the CDR3 DNA reads TGCGCCAGCAGCCAAGACCGGTCAGGGGGCGGATTAGGTGAAAAACTGTTTTTT. It is translated as CASSQDRSGGGLGEKLFF. The rearrangement uses TRBV4-3 and TRBJ1-4; 8 bases are a match to TRBD1. Germline V CDR1 and CDR2: LGHNA, YSLEER. The CDR3 runs to 18 residues. The trim removed 0 bases at V and 7 bases at J, leaving 13 bases unmatched.

V and J are TRBV19 and TRBJ2-7; the match to TRBD1 covers 8 bases. The CDR3 contains 16 residues. Losses at the gene ends were 5 bases for V and 1 base for J; bases not matched to a gene: 10. Germline loops: CDR1 LNHDA, CDR2 SQIVND (reference sequence). The CDR3 here is CASSAIGGQESYEQYF. Written as DNA, the CDR3 is TGTGCCAGTAGTGCTATAGGGGGACAGGAATCCTACGAGCAGTACTTC. Full variable domain (missing parts from reference TRBV19 and TRBJ2-7): DGGITQSPKYLFRKEGQNVTLSCEQNLNHDAMYWYRQDPGQGLRLIYYSQIVNDFQKGDIAEGYSVSREKKESFPLTVTSAQKNPTAFYLCASSAIGGQESYEQYFGPGTRLTVT.

This clonotype has only a few counts. The germline gene is not matched at one end of the junction; a read error may be the cause. The chain carries TRBV6-2 or TRBV6-3 and TRBJ2-1; D may be TRBD1 or TRBD2 (5 bases each). CDR1 and CDR2 from the germline V gene are MNHEY and SVGEGT. This CDR3 has 15 residues. CDR3: CASSLLRGAYSEQFF. The CDR3 DNA reads as TGTGCCAGCAGCCTCCTCCGGGGCGCCTACAGTGAGCAGTTCTTC.

This clonotype was seen more than once but under ten times. V is TRBV18 and J is TRBJ1-5; maybe TRBD1 (6 bases). The germline V gene has CDR1 KGHSH and CDR2 LQKENI. V lost 2 bases and J lost 7, with 9 bases in between. CDR3 size: 13 residues. CDR3 loop: CASSPLGGQPQHF. CDR3 DNA: TGTGCCAGCTCACCATTGGGGGGCCAGCCCCAGCATTTT.

The chain combines TRBV18 with TRBJ2-2; D not resolved. CDR3 length: 14 amino acids. V lost 3 bases, J lost 0 bases, and 5 bases lay in between. Germline CDR1 KGHSH, CDR2 LQKENI. Here the CDR3 reads CASSPRSNTGELFF. For the CDR3, the DNA is TGTGCCAGCTCACCTAGGTCGAACACCGGGGAGCTGTTTTTT.

Comments on this clonotype: The junction departs from the called germline gene at one end, perhaps through a read error. The chain carries TRBV7-9 and TRBJ2-1; D is perhaps TRBD1 or TRBD2 (5 bases each). This CDR3 spans 12 amino acids. The germline V gene has CDR1 SEHNR and CDR2 FQNEAQ (reference sequence). This chain's CDR3 is CAGSLGVGEQFF. Here the CDR3 DNA reads TGTGCCGGCAGCTTGGGGGTGGGTGAGCAGTTCTTC.

This clonotype occurred many times. This sequence joins TRBV18 and TRBJ2-1; weak D call: TRBD2 (6 bases). This CDR3 has 13 residues. Trimming stripped 8 bases from V and 4 bases from J, with 12 bases between. CDR1 and CDR2 from the germline V gene are KGHSH and LQKENI. The CDR3 nucleotides are TGTGCCAGCCGGAGGGACGGTTACAATGAGCAGTTCTTC. Translated: CASRRDGYNEQFF.

The rearrangement joins TRBV12-3 or TRBV12-4 to TRBJ1-2; D gene ambiguous. V shed 6 bases and J shed 8 bases, with 16 bases lying between them. The CDR3 is made up of 13 amino acids. The CDR3 region is CASSPNSILGYTF. CDR3 DNA sequence: TGTGCCAGCAGCCCTAATAGCATCTTGGGCTACACCTTC.